The 31 T cell receptor beta chains listed next were all sequenced from one sample in a study of monozygotic twins with inflammatory bowel disease (dated by TCRdb to about 2019). The library was generated by 5' RACE. TCRdb records Illumina HiSeq 2500 as the sequencer. TCRdb reprocessed the public reads and reports one entry per CDR3 protein sequence, without DNA. The sample's table covers approximately 200,000 distinct CDR3 sequences. The ten largest account for approximately 1.6% of the sample. The sequenced sample was blood. The receptors come from a human donor with ulcerative colitis or Crohn's disease, or a healthy co-twin of an affected twin (not recorded which).

This chain uses TRBV2 with TRBJ1-1. The CDR3 consists of 12 residues. Per germline, CDR1 SNHLY and CDR2 FYNNEI. This CDR3 is CASSARTHEAFF.

The chain's CDR3 is CASSLLPGGRGNTEAFF. The rearrangement joins TRBV7-3 to TRBJ1-1. Germline V gene data show CDR1 as SGHTA and CDR2 as FQGTGA. This CDR3 has 17 amino acids.

The chain recombines TRBV7-9 with TRBJ2-2; the D gene TCRdb calls, TRBD2, cannot be checked with no DNA. CDR1 and CDR2 from the germline V gene are SEHNR and FQNEAQ (reference sequence). This CDR3 has 14 amino acids. The CDR3 is CASSVRLGTGELFF.

The chain combines TRBV20-1 with TRBJ2-4; the TCRdb call, TRBD1, lacks DNA for checking. The CDR3 extends over 14 amino acids. The germline CDR1 and CDR2 sequences are DFQATT and SNEGSKA (reference sequence). CDR3 loop: CSASTWGSKNIQYF.

The gene calls are TRBV19 and TRBJ2-2; TCRdb gives TRBD1 as the D gene, but with no DNA this cannot be confirmed. The CDR3 sequence is 14 residues long. CDR1 is LNHDA, CDR2 SQIVND, per germline (reference sequence). The CDR3 region is CASSIRGPTGELFF.

J is TRBJ1-2 and V is TRBV7-8; the D call of TRBD1 rests on TCRdb alone, since no DNA is present to check it. The CDR3 totals 14 residues. CDR1 SGHVS and CDR2 FQNEAQ come from the germline V gene. CDR3 sequence reads: CASSLGGQIDGYTF. Full variable domain (rest looked up from reference TRBV7-8 and TRBJ1-2): GAGVSQSPRYKVAKRGQDVALRCDPISGHVSLFWYQQALGQGPEFLTYFQNEAQLDKSGLPSDRFFAERPEGSVSTLKIQRTQQEDSAVYLCASSLGGQIDGYTFGSGTRLTVV.

The chain couples TRBV18 to TRBJ2-1; TCRdb gives TRBD2 as the D gene, but with no DNA this cannot be confirmed. From germline, CDR1 is KGHSH and CDR2 LQKENI. CDR3 size: 11 residues. Here the CDR3 reads CASSPGLTLFF. Filled out from reference TRBV18 and TRBJ2-1, the complete variable domain reads NAGVMQNPRHLVRRRGQEARLRCSPMKGHSHVYWYRQLPEEGLKFMVYLQKENIIDESGMPKERFSAEFPKEGPSILRIQQVVRGDSAAYFCASSPGLTLFFGPGTRLTVL.

The V gene is TRBV21-1, the J gene TRBJ1-1; TCRdb names TRBD1, which stays unverified in the absence of DNA. TRBV21-1 is given as a pseudogene. The CDR3 is 18 residues long. The CDR3: CASSKVKGHPPRNTEAFF.

V gene TRBV3-1 combines with J gene TRBJ2-2; no DNA is available, so the TRBD1 call from TCRdb remains unchecked. Germline CDR1 and CDR2: LGHDT and YNNKEL (reference sequence). The CDR3 totals 16 residues. CDR3 protein: CASSQRTGVNTGELFF.

The V gene is TRBV18, the J gene TRBJ1-1; there is no DNA to check the TCRdb D call of TRBD1. Germline CDR1 KGHSH, CDR2 LQKENI. This CDR3 is 15 amino acids long. CDR3 protein: CASSPPAREPSEAFF.

The chain combines TRBV15 with TRBJ1-4; TCRdb proposes TRBD1, but this gene call is untestable without DNA. This CDR3 spans 15 amino acids. Per the germline V gene, CDR1 is LNHNV and CDR2 is YYDKDF (reference sequence). CDR3 amino acids: CATSRTGRNNEKLFF.

The J gene is TRBJ2-3, the V gene TRBV6-1; TCRdb designates TRBD1, a call that cannot be tested without DNA. The CDR3 consists of 15 residues. Germline lookup yields CDR1 MNHNS and CDR2 SASEGT. CDR3 protein: CASSQAGGGTDTQYF.

This chain links TRBV20-1 with TRBJ2-3; TCRdb outputs TRBD2, but without DNA this stays unchecked. Germline loops: CDR1 DFQATT, CDR2 SNEGSKA (reference sequence). CDR3 size: 21 residues. CDR3: CSARDPSRGGTIIYSTDTQYF.

This CDR3 is CSARGLGRGEQFF. This chain links TRBV20-1 with TRBJ2-1; TCRdb lists TRBD2, though no DNA is available to test this call. The length of the CDR3 is 13 residues. Germline CDR1 DFQATT, CDR2 SNEGSKA (reference sequence).

The chain uses TRBV3-1 and TRBJ2-7. The CDR3 sequence is 14 residues long. Germline CDR1 LGHDT, CDR2 YNNKEL (reference sequence). This CDR3 is CASSQRQATYEQYF.

V is TRBV2 and J is TRBJ1-5; lacking DNA, the TRBD1 call made by TCRdb goes unchecked. The CDR3 consists of 17 residues. Germline V lookup: CDR1 SNHLY, CDR2 FYNNEI. CDR3 loop: CASSAGPTGTGTQPQHF.

V gene TRBV18 combines with J gene TRBJ2-2; TCRdb outputs TRBD1, but without DNA this stays unchecked. The V gene's germline CDR1 is KGHSH and CDR2 LQKENI. The CDR3 extends over 14 amino acids. CDR3 region: CASSEQGDTGELFF.

This sequence joins TRBV7-2 and TRBJ1-1; the D call of TRBD1 rests on TCRdb alone, since no DNA is present to check it. The CDR3 covers 15 residues. Germline CDR1 and CDR2: SGHTA and FQGNSA. The CDR3: CASSLGGGPGTEAFF.

This chain links TRBV5-1 with TRBJ2-7; TCRdb reports TRBD2, a call that lacks DNA to check it against. This CDR3 contains 15 residues. Looked up from germline, CDR1 is SGHRS and CDR2 is YFSETQ. This CDR3 reads CASSLATSGGYEQYF.

This rearrangement joins TRBV12-3 or TRBV12-4 to TRBJ2-7; TCRdb's D call, TRBD1, is unchecked because there is no DNA. This CDR3 spans 14 amino acids. CDR3 protein: CATRGPRGLNEQYF.

The chain combines TRBV20-1 with TRBJ2-3; lacking DNA, the TRBD2 call made by TCRdb goes unchecked. CDR3 length equals 18 residues. The germline V gene has CDR1 DFQATT and CDR2 SNEGSKA (reference sequence). CDR3 residues: CSARSPDLLRGGPDTQYF.

The chain joins TRBV19 to TRBJ2-1; TCRdb indicates TRBD1, and absent DNA this call remains unverified. The CDR3 runs 17 residues. CDR1 LNHDA and CDR2 SQIVND come from the germline V gene (reference sequence). Here the CDR3 reads CASSIQPRDRQRNEQFF.

V gene TRBV9 combines with J gene TRBJ1-1; the TCRdb D gene call, TRBD1, has no DNA to confirm it. This CDR3 is built from 15 residues. Germline V gives CDR1 SGDLS, CDR2 YYNGEE. This chain's CDR3 is CASSADPGGNTEAFF.

The gene calls are TRBV7-9 and TRBJ2-7; TCRdb names TRBD1, which stays unverified in the absence of DNA. Germline V CDR1 and CDR2: SEHNR, FQNEAQ (reference sequence). This CDR3 has 15 amino acids. The CDR3 is CASSLQAGPPSEQYF.

This chain joins TRBV20-1 and TRBJ2-1; there is no DNA to check the TCRdb D call of TRBD1. In germline, CDR1 is DFQATT, CDR2 SNEGSKA (reference sequence). The CDR3 has 13 amino acids. The CDR3 reads CSAGAFSYNEQFF.

This rearrangement joins TRBV20-1 to TRBJ2-4; no DNA is available, so the TRBD1 call from TCRdb remains unchecked. CDR1 DFQATT and CDR2 SNEGSKA come from the germline V gene (reference sequence). This CDR3 region has 16 residues. CDR3 region: CSARAPLGQGKNIQYF.

This rearrangement joins TRBV7-6 to TRBJ1-3; absent DNA, TCRdb's TRBD1 call cannot be checked. CDR1 and CDR2 from the germline V gene are SGHVS and FNYEAQ. There are 17 residues in the CDR3. The CDR3 here is CASSLVTGSRSGNTIYF.

The chain couples TRBV4-1 to TRBJ1-1. The V gene's germline CDR1 is MGHRA and CDR2 YSYEKL. CDR3 length: 15 amino acids. The CDR3 region is CASSLRQTMNTEAFF.

The gene calls are TRBV5-1 and TRBJ2-2; TCRdb selects TRBD1, and the lack of DNA leaves this call unchecked. The CDR3 has 16 amino acids. CDR1 and CDR2 from the germline V gene are SGHRS and YFSETQ. The CDR3 loop reads CASSFDRGIGRGELFF.

The chain employs TRBV7-2 and TRBJ1-1. There are 12 residues in the CDR3. Germline CDR1 SGHTA, CDR2 FQGNSA. The CDR3 is CASSLQNGEAFF.

The V call is TRBV15, the J call TRBJ1-1; TCRdb designates TRBD1, a call that cannot be tested without DNA. The germline V gene has CDR1 LNHNV and CDR2 YYDKDF (reference sequence). This CDR3 spans 14 amino acids. Here the CDR3 reads CATRLQGPNTEAFF.